The 32 T cell receptor beta chains reported below all come from one sample, sequenced in a study of T-cell reconstitution after alpha-beta-depleted transplantation in children. The TCRbeta library incorporated unique molecular identifiers. TCRdb re-called the PCR reads with MiXCR, one entry per CDR3 protein. This table has 90,000 to 100,000 distinct CDR3 sequences, under 25% appearing once. The sample consisted of PBMCs, taken before TCRalphabeta/CD19-depleted stem cell transplant. These receptors originate from a boy aged 2 to 10 with acute lymphoblastic leukemia, due to receive a stem cell transplant.

This chain links TRBV15 with TRBJ2-1; D is ambiguous. V gave up 3 bases and J gave up 5 bases, with 14 bases separating them. CDR3 length equals 15 residues. The germline V gene has CDR1 LNHNV and CDR2 YYDKDF (reference sequence). CDR3 coding DNA: TGTGCCACCAGCAGCGACGGACGGTTCAACAATGAGCAGTTCTTC. It yields the protein CATSSDGRFNNEQFF. The whole variable domain, remainder taken from reference TRBV15 and TRBJ2-1, is DAMVIQNPRYQVTQFGKPVTLSCSQTLNHNVMYWYQQKSSQAPKLLFHYYDKDFNNEADTPDNFQSRRPNTSFCFLDIRSPGLGDTAMYLCATSSDGRFNNEQFFGPGTRLTVL.

The chain recombines TRBV6-4 with TRBJ2-3; D is perhaps TRBD2 (6 bases). The ends were cut back, 5 bases at V and 3 bases at J, with 15 bases in the middle. The germline CDR1 and CDR2 sequences are MRHNA and SNTAGT. The CDR3 contains 15 residues. The CDR3 is CASSLIGGATDTQYF. The CDR3 DNA follows: TGTGCCAGCAGTCTTATCGGAGGGGCGACAGATACGCAGTATTTT.

This clonotype was counted a few times. The chain is built from TRBV10-3 and TRBJ2-7, with TRBD1 matching 8 bases. J was trimmed by 2 bases and V by 10 bases; bases with no gene match: 7. Germline values: CDR1 ENHRY, CDR2 SYGVKD. This CDR3 spans 13 amino acids. The CDR3 DNA reads TGTGCCACCTCGGCGACAGGGGCCTACGAGCAGTACTTC. This translates into CATSATGAYEQYF.

The gene calls are TRBV7-6 and TRBJ2-3; 7 bases are a match to TRBD2. In germline, CDR1 is SGHVS, CDR2 FNYEAQ. CDR3 length: 18 amino acids. Unmatched junction bases numbered 16, after V lost 5 bases and J lost 2 bases. The DNA of the CDR3 is TGTGCCAGCAGCCGTTCCTCTAGCGGAGGCCTTCTCACAGATACGCAGTATTTT. Translated: CASSRSSSGGLLTDTQYF. The full variable domain, rest sourced from reference TRBV7-6 and TRBJ2-3, is GAGVSQSPRYKVTKRGQDVALRCDPISGHVSLYWYRQALGQGPEFLTYFNYEAQQDKSGLPNDRFSAERPEGSISTLTIQRTEQRDSAMYRCASSRSSSGGLLTDTQYFGPGTRLTVL.

This clonotype was seen only a few times. The rearrangement links TRBV10-3 to TRBJ1-1; D not resolved. Trimming cost V 7 bases and J 0 bases, with 12 bases left between them. Germline V gives CDR1 ENHRY, CDR2 SYGVKD. The CDR3 is 14 residues long. For the CDR3, the DNA is TGTGCCATCAAGAGGAAGAGCATGAACACTGAAGCTTTCTTT. It translates to CAIKRKSMNTEAFF.

This chain links TRBV5-1 with TRBJ1-1, with D tentatively TRBD1 (6 bases). The CDR3 length is 16 residues. Looked up from germline, CDR1 is SGHRS and CDR2 is YFSETQ. V dropped 0 bases and J dropped 5 bases, with 17 bases sitting between them. CDR3 protein: CASSLGGMQGRTEAFF. The CDR3 DNA reads as TGCGCCAGCAGCTTGGGGGGTATGCAGGGGCGGACTGAAGCTTTCTTT.

There are a few counts of this clonotype. The genes are TRBV20-1 and TRBJ2-1, with D perhaps TRBD2 (5 bases). Per the germline V gene, CDR1 is DFQATT and CDR2 is SNEGSKA (reference sequence). Trimming removed 5 bases from V and 6 bases from J, with 17 bases in between. This CDR3 region has 14 residues. DNA of the CDR3: TGCAGTGCTCAACCCAGCGGAGGTGTCAATGAGCAGTTCTTC. Protein sequence: CSAQPSGGVNEQFF.

This clonotype was detected ten times or more. The rearrangement links TRBV5-1 to TRBJ2-5; tentatively, D is TRBD2 (5 bases). Trimming took off 0 bases at V and 1 base at J, with 10 bases between the two ends. Germline-derived CDR1 and CDR2 are SGHRS and YFSETQ. The CDR3 spans 15 residues. CDR3 coding DNA: TGCGCCAGCAGCTTGGGCGGAGGCGCCCAAGAGACCCAGTACTTC. Its translation is CASSLGGGAQETQYF.

V is TRBV5-5 and J is TRBJ1-1; no definite D call. The CDR3 extends over 15 amino acids. Germline V gene lookup returns CDR1 SGHKS and CDR2 YYEKEE (reference sequence). Trimming stripped 3 bases from V and 6 bases from J, with 18 bases between. The CDR3 bases are TGTGCCAGCAGCTCGGCCCAGTGGATCTCGGCTGAAGCTTTCTTT. It is translated as CASSSAQWISAEAFF.

J is TRBJ2-1 and V is TRBV9, with D tentatively TRBD2 (6 bases). Germline V gene lookup returns CDR1 SGDLS and CDR2 YYNGEE. The germline V and J ends were trimmed by 4 bases and 3 bases, with 17 bases remaining between them. The CDR3 has 16 residues. CDR3 in amino acids: CASSPPLRRDYNEQFF. In nucleotides, the CDR3 is TGTGCCAGCAGCCCCCCACTCCGGAGGGACTACAATGAGCAGTTCTTC.

This clonotype appeared a few times. The chain joins TRBV3-1 to TRBJ2-1, with D possibly being TRBD2 (5 bases). The CDR3 is made up of 13 amino acids. Trimming left V 0 bases short and J 8 bases short, with 8 bases between. From germline, CDR1 is LGHDT and CDR2 YNNKEL (reference sequence). The CDR3 coding sequence is TGTGCCAGCAGCCAAGATTGGCGGGATGAGCAGTTCTTC. Encoded protein: CASSQDWRDEQFF.

This clonotype was seen a few times. The chain links TRBV20-1 to TRBJ2-3; TRBD2 aligns across 13 bases. CDR1 is DFQATT and CDR2 is SNEGSKA in the germline V gene (reference sequence). Unmatched junction bases numbered 8, after V lost 6 bases and J lost 2 bases. The CDR3 runs 16 residues. The CDR3 sequence: CSATLAGGPYTDTQYF. CDR3 sequence (DNA): TGCAGTGCCACACTAGCGGGAGGGCCCTACACAGATACGCAGTATTTT.

This clonotype was recorded a few times. The chain carries TRBV29-1 and TRBJ2-2; D call uncertain. Looked up from germline, CDR1 is SQVTM and CDR2 is ANQGSEA. The CDR3 spans 14 residues. V was cut by 4 bases and J by 6 bases, with 15 bases left in between. The CDR3 bases are TGCAGCGTTGGGAAGGGTCTCGTTTCCGGGGAGCTGTTTTTT. The encoded protein is CSVGKGLVSGELFF.

As concerns this clonotype: This may come from a read error, since a much larger clone is one base off. The chain combines TRBV5-5 with TRBJ2-2; D is undetermined. Germline values: CDR1 SGHKS, CDR2 YYEKEE (reference sequence). Trimming removed 2 bases at V and 9 bases at J, with 8 bases between. The CDR3 runs to 12 residues. The CDR3 protein is CASSFDIWELFF. DNA of the CDR3: TGTGCCAGCAGCTTTGATATCTGGGAGCTGTTTTTT.

The V and J genes are TRBV10-3 and TRBJ2-1, with 10 bases lining up with TRBD2. CDR3 length: 22 amino acids. The germline gives CDR1 ENHRY, CDR2 SYGVKD. With V trimmed by 6 bases and J by 0 bases, 23 bases remained unmatched. CDR3 sequence reads: CAISSPGLAEGLMLGSYNEQFF. CDR3 nucleotide sequence: TGTGCCATCAGCTCCCCCGGACTAGCGGAGGGCCTCATGCTAGGCTCCTACAATGAGCAGTTCTTC.

This chain joins TRBV20-1 and TRBJ1-1, with D hard to call. The CDR3 loop spans 13 amino acids. V lost 6 bases and J lost 6, with 17 bases in between. Germline assignment: CDR1 DFQATT and CDR2 SNEGSKA (reference sequence). CDR3 nucleotide sequence: TGCAGTGCAAGGGCGCCACCGAAGCCTGAAGCTTTCTTT. Its protein is CSARAPPKPEAFF.

The chain joins TRBV5-4 to TRBJ2-7; tentatively, D is TRBD2 (5 bases). Germline values: CDR1 SGHNT, CDR2 YYREEE (reference sequence). V lost 3 bases, J lost 1 base, and 11 bases lay in between. This CDR3 region has 14 residues. CDR3 residues: CASSSTPGSYEQYF. In DNA, the CDR3 is TGTGCCAGCAGCTCGACCCCGGGGTCCTACGAGCAGTACTTC.

This clonotype was counted between two and nine times. The rearrangement uses TRBV5-4 and TRBJ2-3; 16 bases map to TRBD2. Germline V gene lookup returns CDR1 SGHNT and CDR2 YYREEE (reference sequence). V was pared by 4 bases and J by 8 bases, with 10 bases of the junction left unmatched. CDR3 length: 17 amino acids. CDR3: CASSTGTSGRAAATQYF. The DNA of the CDR3 is TGTGCCAGCAGCACCGGGACTAGCGGGAGGGCCGCAGCTACGCAGTATTTT.

The table lists this clonotype with a count of one. J is TRBJ2-3 and V is TRBV28; D is unresolved. The germline gives CDR1 MDHEN, CDR2 SYDVKM. The CDR3 extends over 14 amino acids. V was cut by 8 bases and J by 2 bases, with 14 bases left in between. The CDR3 sequence: CASRTWALTDTQYF. CDR3 in DNA: TGTGCCAGCCGTACATGGGCCCTCACAGATACGCAGTATTTT.

A single count supports this clonotype. The V and J genes are TRBV7-2 and TRBJ2-2; D is undetermined. The CDR3 length is 16 residues. Per the germline V gene, CDR1 is SGHTA and CDR2 is FQGNSA. V gave up 5 bases and J gave up 0 bases, with 13 bases separating them. The CDR3 loop is CASSRGVPANTGELFF. The CDR3 coding sequence is TGTGCCAGCAGCCGAGGAGTACCCGCGAACACCGGGGAGCTGTTTTTT.

To note about this clonotype: A much more abundant neighbour one base away suggests this may be a read error. V and J are TRBV12-3 or TRBV12-4 and TRBJ1-2; D uncertain. The CDR3 sequence is 14 residues long. CDR3 amino acids: CASSGDGWSYGYPF. The DNA for the CDR3 is TGTGCCAGCAGTGGAGACGGGTGGAGCTATGGCTACCCCTTC.

This clonotype was counted between two and nine times. The chain has TRBV20-1 and TRBJ1-1; a weak D match, TRBD1 (6 bases). Trimming left V 5 bases short and J 7 bases short, with 11 bases between. Germline lookup yields CDR1 DFQATT and CDR2 SNEGSKA (reference sequence). The CDR3 extends over 11 amino acids. CDR3: CSARTGIEAFF. CDR3 coding DNA: TGCAGTGCTCGTACAGGGATTGAAGCTTTCTTT.

The chain has TRBV27 and TRBJ1-1, with D unclear. The CDR3 runs 13 residues. The ends were cut back, 3 bases at V and 4 bases at J, with 9 bases in the middle. Germline assignment: CDR1 MNHEY and CDR2 SMNVEV (reference sequence). In DNA form, the CDR3 reads TGTGCCAGCAGTTTCTCGGTCAGCACTGAAGCTTTCTTT. The encoded protein is CASSFSVSTEAFF.

Only a few counts were recorded for this clonotype. The V gene is TRBV6-5, the J gene TRBJ2-5; D is undetermined. The germline V gene encodes CDR1 MNHEY and CDR2 SVGAGI. V was shortened by 0 bases and J by 4 bases, with 9 bases between the two germline ends. The CDR3 has 14 amino acids. The CDR3 loop is CASSYSPMGETQYF. CDR3 in DNA: TGTGCCAGCAGTTACTCTCCCATGGGAGAGACCCAGTACTTC.

The CDR3 nucleotides read TGTGCCAGCAGTTTACTTACCGGGGAGCTGTTTTTT. Translation: CASSLLTGELFF. V gene TRBV28 combines with J gene TRBJ2-2; D gene uncertain. The CDR3 contains 12 residues. Germline V gene lookup returns CDR1 MDHEN and CDR2 SYDVKM. With 2 bases removed from V and 5 bases from J, the gap between germline ends came to 3 bases.

This clonotype has just a few counts. The rearrangement uses TRBV15 and TRBJ2-6; D gene unclear. The germline V and J ends were trimmed by 3 bases and 2 bases, with 5 bases remaining between them. The CDR3 is made up of 14 amino acids. Per the germline V gene, CDR1 is LNHNV and CDR2 is YYDKDF (reference sequence). The CDR3 DNA reads as TGTGCCACCAGCAGCGGTGCTGGGGCCAACGTCCTGACTTTC. Translated: CATSSGAGANVLTF.

The J gene is TRBJ2-1, the V gene TRBV6-1; 7 bases fit TRBD1. The CDR3 runs to 14 residues. The V and J ends lost 7 bases and 11 bases, in that order; junction bases with no gene match: 14. From germline, CDR1 is MNHNS and CDR2 SASEGT. CDR3 sequence: CASNTGTAMAQQFF. The CDR3 DNA reads as TGTGCCAGCAACACCGGGACAGCCATGGCCCAGCAGTTCTTC.

This clonotype occurred a few times. The chain uses TRBV28 and TRBJ2-5; TRBD1 agrees at 7 bases. Per the germline V gene, CDR1 is MDHEN and CDR2 is SYDVKM. CDR3 length: 14 residues. V lost 3 bases to trimming and J lost 5 bases; unmatched junction nucleotides: 6. CDR3 protein: CASSFDRATETQYF. DNA of the CDR3: TGTGCCAGCAGTTTCGACAGGGCGACCGAGACCCAGTACTTC.

The J gene is TRBJ2-3, the V gene TRBV7-2, with TRBD2 matching over 9 bases. J was trimmed by 9 bases and V by 6 bases; bases with no gene match: 13. This CDR3 has 15 residues. CDR1 and CDR2 (germline): SGHTA, FQGNSA. The CDR3 loop is CASSSYSGGGGTQYF. The DNA for the CDR3 is TGTGCCAGCAGTTCCTATAGCGGGGGCGGCGGAACGCAGTATTTT.

The chain couples TRBV28 to TRBJ1-5, with 8 bases aligning to TRBD1. The CDR3 loop spans 14 amino acids. The germline CDR1 and CDR2 sequences are MDHEN and SYDVKM. Trimming took 6 bases from V and 3 from J; bases not matched to a gene: 4. The CDR3 is CASRRTGPNQPQHF. CDR3 bases: TGTGCCAGCAGGCGGACAGGGCCCAATCAGCCCCAGCATTTT.

The chain links TRBV5-1 to TRBJ1-1; no reliable D call. This CDR3 is 15 amino acids long. The V end was cut by 1 base, the J end by 4 bases, with 14 bases between. Germline CDR1 is SGHRS and CDR2 is YFSETQ. The DNA of the CDR3 is TGCGCCAGCAGCTTGATAAGAGAGCCGGGCACTGAAGCTTTCTTT. Translating it yields CASSLIREPGTEAFF.

The chain couples TRBV20-1 to TRBJ1-4; no firm D call. The CDR3 consists of 11 residues. V was shortened by 6 bases and J by 7 bases, with 9 bases between the two germline ends. The germline gives CDR1 DFQATT, CDR2 SNEGSKA (reference sequence). The CDR3 sequence: CSAMFREKLFF. As DNA, the CDR3 is TGCAGTGCGATGTTCCGTGAAAAACTGTTTTTT.